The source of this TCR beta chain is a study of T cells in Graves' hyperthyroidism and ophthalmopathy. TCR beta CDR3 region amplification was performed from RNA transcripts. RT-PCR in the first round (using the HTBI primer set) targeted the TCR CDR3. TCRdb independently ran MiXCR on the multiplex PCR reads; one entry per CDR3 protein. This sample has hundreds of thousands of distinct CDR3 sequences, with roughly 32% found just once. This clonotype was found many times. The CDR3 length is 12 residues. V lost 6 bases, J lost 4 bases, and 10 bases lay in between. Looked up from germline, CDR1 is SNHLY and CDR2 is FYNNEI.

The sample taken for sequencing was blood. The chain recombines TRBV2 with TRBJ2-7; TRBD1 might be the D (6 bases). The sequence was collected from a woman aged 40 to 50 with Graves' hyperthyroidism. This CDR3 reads CASSWTAYEQYF. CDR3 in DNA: TGTGCCAGCAGCTGGACAGCTTACGAGCAGTACTTC.